These 23 T cell receptor beta chains came from one sample sequenced in a study of blood T cell repertoires in COVID-19 (dated by TCRdb to between 2020 and 2021). Receptor amplification or capture employed the immunoSEQ multiplex PCR assay. TCRdb obtained this table from immuneACCESS and retained in-frame rearrangements with V and J assigned. These tables miss some clones; where compared with another copy, unresolved V genes account for less than half of the shortfall, and the remainder is unexplained. This sample is represented by around 130,000 clones; 84% of them were singletons. The ten most abundant clones make up approximately 1.5% of the sample. The specimen was peripheral blood. The receptors originated from a man aged 60 to 69 with acute or convalescent COVID-19.

J is TRBJ1-1 and V is TRBV10-3, with D hard to call. Trimming cost V 6 bases and J 7 bases, with 12 bases left between them. Germline values: CDR1 ENHRY, CDR2 SYGVKD. CDR3 length equals 12 residues. CDR3 residues: CAISPSEGEAFF. The CDR3 DNA sequence: TGTGCCATCAGCCCCTCCGAGGGTGAAGCTTTCTTT.

Regarding this clone: The sample carries other DNA sequences with the same CDR3. V usage is TRBV6-1 and J usage is TRBJ2-7, with D perhaps matching TRBD1 (5 bases). From germline, CDR1 is MNHNS and CDR2 SASEGT. V lost 2 bases, J lost 1 base, and 12 bases lay in between. The CDR3 contains 15 residues. Here the CDR3 DNA reads TGTGCCAGCAGTGAAACCCTGACAGCTTCCTACGAGCAGTACTTC. This gives the protein CASSETLTASYEQYF.

The chain is built from TRBV5-1 and TRBJ2-3; the match to TRBD2 covers 9 bases. The length of the CDR3 is 14 residues. V was clipped by 7 bases and J by 1 base; unmatched bases: 4. CDR1 and CDR2 from the germline V gene are SGHRS and YFSETQ. CDR3 protein: CASAGGRGTDTQYF. The CDR3 DNA reads TGCGCCAGCGCGGGCGGGAGGGGCACAGATACGCAGTATTTT.

The chain carries TRBV24-1 and TRBJ1-4, with a weak D call TRBD1 (6 bases). Germline CDR1 is KGHDR and CDR2 is SFDVKD. The CDR3 totals 14 residues. V lost 2 bases to trimming and J lost 6 bases, with 9 bases between them. Here the CDR3 reads CATSDSGVDEKLFF. As DNA, the CDR3 is TGTGCCACCAGTGATTCAGGGGTGGATGAAAAACTGTTTTTT.

CDR3 nucleotides: TGTGCCTGTTCAAGGGACTATCCGGGTGGGGCCAACGTCCTGACTTTC. Translation: CACSRDYPGGANVLTF. The chain uses TRBV2 and TRBJ2-6; 7 positions match TRBD2. The length of the CDR3 is 16 residues. From germline, CDR1 is SNHLY and CDR2 FYNNEI. V shed 11 bases and J 3 bases; nucleotides not matched to a gene: 13.

The rearrangement joins TRBV5-4 to TRBJ2-2, with D perhaps TRBD1 (6 bases). This CDR3 region has 14 residues. V lost 4 bases and J lost 2, with 9 bases in between. Germline CDR1 SGHNT, CDR2 YYREEE (reference sequence). For the CDR3, the DNA is TGTGCCAGCAGCGGACAGATTAACACCGGGGAGCTGTTTTTT. Residues: CASSGQINTGELFF.

This clone occurred once. This sequence joins TRBV11-3 and TRBJ2-2; no firm D call. The V end lost 2 bases, the J end lost 6 bases, and 10 bases lay between the germline ends. Germline-derived CDR1 and CDR2 are SGHNT and YENEEA. This CDR3 has 14 residues. CDR3 sequence (DNA): TGTGCCAGCAGCTTAACCGGAGCAGCCGGGGAGCTGTTTTTT. Protein sequence: CASSLTGAAGELFF.

The rearrangement uses TRBV28 and TRBJ1-5; a weak D match, TRBD1 (6 bases). This CDR3 is built from 15 residues. The V end was cut by 4 bases, the J end by 2 bases, with 12 bases between. Per the germline V gene, CDR1 is MDHEN and CDR2 is SYDVKM. The CDR3 loop reads CASSSLGGGNQPQHF. In nucleotides, the CDR3 is TGTGCCAGCAGTTCCCTAGGGGGGGGCAATCAGCCCCAGCATTTT.

The gene calls are TRBV2 and TRBJ2-5; D is perhaps TRBD1 (6 bases). CDR3 length: 16 residues. CDR1 is SNHLY, CDR2 FYNNEI, per germline. Trimming took off 5 bases at V and 0 bases at J, with 16 bases between the two ends. The CDR3 bases are TGTGCCAGCAGTTCTATCGGACAGAGGTACCAAGAGACCCAGTACTTC. Its translation: CASSSIGQRYQETQYF.

This clone was detected only a few times. The rearrangement uses TRBV7-2 and TRBJ1-4; 8 bases agree with TRBD1. There are 14 residues in the CDR3. V trimming: 4 bases; J trimming: 5 bases; junction bases outside the gene matches: 3. CDR1 SGHTA and CDR2 FQGNSA come from the germline V gene. The CDR3 here is CASSWTGRNEKLFF. CDR3 DNA: TGTGCCAGCAGCTGGACAGGGAGGAATGAAAAACTGTTTTTT.

This clone has only one observation. V gene TRBV28 combines with J gene TRBJ1-1; the D is unclear. This CDR3 region has 14 residues. Germline CDR1 and CDR2: MDHEN and SYDVKM. V lost 5 bases, J lost 1 base, and 11 bases lay in between. CDR3 DNA: TGTGCCAGCAGTCACGCCGGTGGGAACACTGAAGCTTTCTTT. Translated: CASSHAGGNTEAFF.

This chain connects TRBV27 to TRBJ2-5; possibly TRBD1 for D (6 bases). The CDR3 is 15 amino acids. V lost 1 base, J lost 5 bases, and 14 bases lay in between. Germline CDR1 is MNHEY and CDR2 is SMNVEV (reference sequence). CDR3 in DNA: TGTGCCAGCAGTTTATATGGTAGGGGGTGGGAGACCCAGTACTTC. Amino acids: CASSLYGRGWETQYF.

The chain links TRBV9 to TRBJ1-2; 7 nucleotides agree with TRBD1. Trimming cost V 2 bases and J 7 bases; bases outside gene matches: 5. The germline V gene has CDR1 SGDLS and CDR2 YYNGEE. This CDR3 contains 13 residues. The DNA for the CDR3 is TGTGCCAGCAGCGTTTCCAGGGGGACTGGCTACACCTTC. Translated: CASSVSRGTGYTF. Using reference TRBV9 and TRBJ1-2 for the parts outside the CDR3, the full variable domain is DSGVTQTPKHLITATGQRVTLRCSPRSGDLSVYWYQQSLDQGLQFLIQYYNGEERAKGNILERFSAQQFPDLHSELNLSSLELGDSALYFCASSVSRGTGYTFGSGTRLTVV.

The chain is built from TRBV12-3 or TRBV12-4 and TRBJ1-4; no firm D call. This CDR3 contains 13 residues. V was shortened by 5 bases and J by 8 bases, with 12 bases between the two germline ends. The CDR3 region is CASSVGASEKLFF. CDR3 coding DNA: TGTGCCAGCAGTGTGGGAGCATCCGAAAAACTGTTTTTT.

The rearrangement uses TRBV7-2 and TRBJ2-5; tentatively, D is TRBD2 (6 bases). The CDR3 length is 16 residues. Trimming took off 6 bases at V and 4 bases at J, with 21 bases between the two ends. Looked up from germline, CDR1 is SGHTA and CDR2 is FQGNSA. CDR3 in DNA: TGTGCCAGCAGTCCTCGGGTAGCGGAGGCCCGAGAGACCCAGTACTTC. It yields the protein CASSPRVAEARETQYF.

This clone was found once. V gene TRBV19 combines with J gene TRBJ2-7, with D unclear. V lost 3 bases, J lost 4 bases, and 7 bases lay in between. Germline V gene sequence: CDR1 LNHDA, CDR2 SQIVND (reference sequence). The CDR3 extends over 12 amino acids. CDR3 protein: CASSMGSYEQYF. The CDR3 DNA sequence: TGTGCCAGTAGTATGGGCAGTTACGAGCAGTACTTC.

Details on this clone: The sample holds other DNA sequences that translate to the same CDR3. V gene TRBV5-1 combines with J gene TRBJ2-2; D not resolved. V dropped 2 bases and J dropped 5 bases, with 7 bases sitting between them. Germline CDR1 and CDR2: SGHRS and YFSETQ. The CDR3 is made up of 13 amino acids. For the CDR3, the DNA is TGCGCCAGCAGCTTCCCGGGTACCGGGGAGCTGTTTTTT. Its translation is CASSFPGTGELFF.

J is TRBJ2-3 and V is TRBV5-4; TRBD1 matches at 9 bases. Germline V gene sequence: CDR1 SGHNT, CDR2 YYREEE (reference sequence). This CDR3 contains 17 residues. Trimming at V came to 0 bases and at J to 2 bases, leaving 7 bases not matched to a gene. The DNA for the CDR3 is TGTGCCAGCAGCTTGGTAGTCGGGACAGGGAACACAGATACGCAGTATTTT. Protein product: CASSLVVGTGNTDTQYF. The full variable domain, rest sourced from reference TRBV5-4 and TRBJ2-3, is ETGVTQSPTHLIKTRGQQVTLRCSSQSGHNTVSWYQQALGQGPQFIFQYYREEENGRGNFPPRFSGLQFPNYSSELNVNALELDDSALYLCASSLVVGTGNTDTQYFGPGTRLTVL.

For the CDR3, the DNA is TGTGCCAGCAGCCAAGGGACTAGCGGGAGGACCTTCTACGAGCAGTACTTC. This sequence encodes CASSQGTSGRTFYEQYF. The genes are TRBV3-1 (or the pseudogene TRBV3-2) and TRBJ2-7, with 14 bases aligning to TRBD2. Germline CDR1 and CDR2: LGHDT and YNNKEL (reference sequence). The V segment lost 1 base and the J segment 3 bases; nucleotides outside the gene matches: 5. This CDR3 region has 17 residues.

The chain carries TRBV19 and TRBJ2-5, with 7 bases lining up with TRBD1. Per the germline V gene, CDR1 is LNHDA and CDR2 is SQIVND (reference sequence). This CDR3 has 15 residues. J was trimmed by 2 bases and V by 5 bases; bases with no gene match: 8. The CDR3 coding sequence is TGTGCCAGTAGTTCGTCCGGGACAGATCAAGAGACCCAGTACTTC. Its translation is CASSSSGTDQETQYF. Full variable domain (rest looked up from reference TRBV19 and TRBJ2-5): DGGITQSPKYLFRKEGQNVTLSCEQNLNHDAMYWYRQDPGQGLRLIYYSQIVNDFQKGDIAEGYSVSREKKESFPLTVTSAQKNPTAFYLCASSSSGTDQETQYFGPGTRLLVL.

V is TRBV19 and J is TRBJ1-5; 8 bases fit TRBD1. Germline V gene lookup returns CDR1 LNHDA and CDR2 SQIVND (reference sequence). The CDR3 sequence is 15 residues long. The J segment lost 2 bases and the V segment lost 7 bases, leaving 7 bases of the junction unmatched. The CDR3 region has the DNA TGTGCCAGTATTAAGGACAGGGCGGGCAATCAGCCCCAGCATTTT. The encoded protein is CASIKDRAGNQPQHF.

The chain is built from TRBV10-3 and TRBJ1-2, with a possible D match to TRBD1 (6 bases). The CDR3 covers 16 residues. Trimming left V 3 bases short and J 4 bases short, with 18 bases between. Germline V gene data show CDR1 as ENHRY and CDR2 as SYGVKD. This chain's CDR3 is CAISEGPQGRPYGYTF. DNA of the CDR3: TGTGCCATCAGTGAAGGACCCCAGGGGCGCCCCTATGGCTACACCTTC.

The chain uses TRBV30 and TRBJ1-6; TRBD1 is a possible D gene (5 bases). The germline gives CDR1 GTSNPN, CDR2 SVGIG (reference sequence). V lost 3 bases and J 6 bases, leaving 12 bases between the germline ends. This CDR3 region has 14 residues. CDR3 protein: CAWSNRDFNSPLHF. CDR3 nucleotides: TGTGCCTGGAGCAACCGGGACTTTAATTCACCCCTCCACTTT.